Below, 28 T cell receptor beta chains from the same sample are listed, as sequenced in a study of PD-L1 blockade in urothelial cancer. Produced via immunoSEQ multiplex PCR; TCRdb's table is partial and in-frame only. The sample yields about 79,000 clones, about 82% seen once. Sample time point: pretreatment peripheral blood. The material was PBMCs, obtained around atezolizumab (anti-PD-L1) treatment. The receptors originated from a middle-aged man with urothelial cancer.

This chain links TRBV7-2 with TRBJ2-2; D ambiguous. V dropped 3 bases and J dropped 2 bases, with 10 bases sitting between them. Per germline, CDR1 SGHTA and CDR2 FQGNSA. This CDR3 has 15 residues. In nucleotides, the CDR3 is TGTGCCAGCAGCTTCGGAACAGTCAACACCGGGGAGCTGTTTTTT. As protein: CASSFGTVNTGELFF.

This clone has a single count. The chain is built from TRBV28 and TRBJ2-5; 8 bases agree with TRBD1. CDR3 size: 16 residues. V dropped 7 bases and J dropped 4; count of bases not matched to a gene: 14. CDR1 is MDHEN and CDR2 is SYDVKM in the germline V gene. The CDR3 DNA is TGTGCCAGCATCCCGGTGGGGACAGGCGCCGGAGAGACCCAGTACTTC. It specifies CASIPVGTGAGETQYF. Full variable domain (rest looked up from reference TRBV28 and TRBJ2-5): DVKVTQSSRYLVKRTGEKVFLECVQDMDHENMFWYRQDPGLGLRLIYFSYDVKMKEKGDIPEGYSVSREKKERFSLILESASTNQTSMYLCASIPVGTGAGETQYFGPGTRLLVL.

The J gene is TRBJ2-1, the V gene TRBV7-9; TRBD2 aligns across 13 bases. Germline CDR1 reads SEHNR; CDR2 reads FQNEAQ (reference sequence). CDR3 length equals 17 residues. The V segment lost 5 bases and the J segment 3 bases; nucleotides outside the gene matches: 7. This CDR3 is CASSPGLAGVVYNEQFF. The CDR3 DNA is TGTGCCAGCAGCCCCGGACTAGCGGGAGTGGTCTACAATGAGCAGTTCTTC.

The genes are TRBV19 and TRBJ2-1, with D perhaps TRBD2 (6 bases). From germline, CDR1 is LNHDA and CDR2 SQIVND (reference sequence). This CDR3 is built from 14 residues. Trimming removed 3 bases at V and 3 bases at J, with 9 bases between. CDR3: CASSIYGSYNEQFF. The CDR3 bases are TGTGCCAGTAGTATTTACGGGAGCTACAATGAGCAGTTCTTC.

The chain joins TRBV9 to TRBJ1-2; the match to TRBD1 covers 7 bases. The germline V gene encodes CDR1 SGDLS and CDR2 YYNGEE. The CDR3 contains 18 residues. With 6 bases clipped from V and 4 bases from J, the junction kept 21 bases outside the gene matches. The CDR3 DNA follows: TGTGCCAGCACCTCCGAGGGGACCGGGACAGCCAAACCCTATGGCTACACCTTC. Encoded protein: CASTSEGTGTAKPYGYTF.

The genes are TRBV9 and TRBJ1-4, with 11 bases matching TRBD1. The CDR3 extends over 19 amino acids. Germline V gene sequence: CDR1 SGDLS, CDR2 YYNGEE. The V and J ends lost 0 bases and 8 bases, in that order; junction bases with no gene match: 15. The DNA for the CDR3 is TGTGCCAGCAGCGTAGCGAGGGAGGGGACAGGGGGTTCTGAAGAAAAACTGTTTTTT. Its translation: CASSVAREGTGGSEEKLFF.

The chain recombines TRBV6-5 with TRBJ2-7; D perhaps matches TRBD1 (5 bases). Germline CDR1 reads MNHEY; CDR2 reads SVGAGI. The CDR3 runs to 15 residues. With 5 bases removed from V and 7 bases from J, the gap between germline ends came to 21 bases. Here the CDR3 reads CASSTRTRLGVEQYF. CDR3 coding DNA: TGTGCCAGCAGTACAAGGACAAGGCTGGGTGTTGAGCAGTACTTC.

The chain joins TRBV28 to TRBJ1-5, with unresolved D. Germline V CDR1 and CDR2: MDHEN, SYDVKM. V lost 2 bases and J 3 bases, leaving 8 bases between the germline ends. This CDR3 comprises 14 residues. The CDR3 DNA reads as TGTGCCAGCAGTTTAGTCCGGGTCAATCAGCCCCAGCATTTT. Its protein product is CASSLVRVNQPQHF. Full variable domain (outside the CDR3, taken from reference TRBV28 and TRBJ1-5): DVKVTQSSRYLVKRTGEKVFLECVQDMDHENMFWYRQDPGLGLRLIYFSYDVKMKEKGDIPEGYSVSREKKERFSLILESASTNQTSMYLCASSLVRVNQPQHFGDGTRLSIL.

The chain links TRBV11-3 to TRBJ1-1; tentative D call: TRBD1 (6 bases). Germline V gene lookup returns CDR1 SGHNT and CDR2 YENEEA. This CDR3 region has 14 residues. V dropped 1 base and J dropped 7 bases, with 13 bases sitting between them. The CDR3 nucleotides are TGTGCCAGCAGCTTAGGGGACACAGTCGGTGAAGCTTTCTTT. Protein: CASSLGDTVGEAFF.

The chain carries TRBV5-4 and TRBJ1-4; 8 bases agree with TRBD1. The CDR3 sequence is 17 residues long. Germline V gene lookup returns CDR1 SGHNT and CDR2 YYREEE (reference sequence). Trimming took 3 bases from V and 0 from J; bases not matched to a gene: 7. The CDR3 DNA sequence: TGTGCCAGCAGCTCTTCAGGGGGCCTTGCAACTAATGAAAAACTGTTTTTT. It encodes CASSSSGGLATNEKLFF.

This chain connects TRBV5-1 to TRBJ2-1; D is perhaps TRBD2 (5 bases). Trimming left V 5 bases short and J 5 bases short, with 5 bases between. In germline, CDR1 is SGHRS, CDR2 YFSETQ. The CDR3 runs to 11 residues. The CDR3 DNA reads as TGCGCCAGCAGGAGGGACAATGAGCAGTTCTTC. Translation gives CASRRDNEQFF. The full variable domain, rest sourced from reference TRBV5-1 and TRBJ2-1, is KAGVTQTPRYLIKTRGQQVTLSCSPISGHRSVSWYQQTPGQGLQFLFEYFSETQRNKGNFPGRFSGRQFSNSRSEMNVSTLELGDSALYLCASRRDNEQFFGPGTRLTVL.

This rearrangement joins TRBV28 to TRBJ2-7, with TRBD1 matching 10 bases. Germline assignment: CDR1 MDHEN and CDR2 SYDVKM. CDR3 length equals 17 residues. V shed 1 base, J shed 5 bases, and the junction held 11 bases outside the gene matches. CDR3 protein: CASSLFGMDRGKDEQYF. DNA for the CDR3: TGTGCCAGCAGTTTATTCGGGATGGACAGGGGGAAGGACGAGCAGTACTTC.

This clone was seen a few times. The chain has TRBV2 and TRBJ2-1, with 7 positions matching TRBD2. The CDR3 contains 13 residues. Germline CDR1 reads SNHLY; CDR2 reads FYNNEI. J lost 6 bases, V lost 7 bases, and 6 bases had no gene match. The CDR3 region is CASTGGRGNEQFF. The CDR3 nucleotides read TGTGCCAGCACGGGGGGTAGGGGCAATGAGCAGTTCTTC.

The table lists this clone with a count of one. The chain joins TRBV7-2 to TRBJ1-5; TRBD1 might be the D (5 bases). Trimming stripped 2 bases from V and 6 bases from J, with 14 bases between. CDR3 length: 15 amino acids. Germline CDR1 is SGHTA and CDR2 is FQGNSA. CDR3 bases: TGTGCCAGCAGCTTAACGGCAGGGATGGGTCAGCCCCAGCATTTT. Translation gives CASSLTAGMGQPQHF.

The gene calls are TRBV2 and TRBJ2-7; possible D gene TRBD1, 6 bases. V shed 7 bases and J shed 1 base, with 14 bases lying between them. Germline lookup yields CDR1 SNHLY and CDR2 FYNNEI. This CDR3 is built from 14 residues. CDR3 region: CASNSRTASYEQYF. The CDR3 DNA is TGTGCCAGCAATTCCCGGACAGCATCCTACGAGCAGTACTTC. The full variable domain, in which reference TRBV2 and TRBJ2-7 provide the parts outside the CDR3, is EPEVTQTPSHQVTQMGQEVILRCVPISNHLYFYWYRQILGQKVEFLVSFYNNEISEKSEIFDDQFSVERPDGSNFTLKIRSTKLEDSAMYFCASNSRTASYEQYFGPGTRLTVT.

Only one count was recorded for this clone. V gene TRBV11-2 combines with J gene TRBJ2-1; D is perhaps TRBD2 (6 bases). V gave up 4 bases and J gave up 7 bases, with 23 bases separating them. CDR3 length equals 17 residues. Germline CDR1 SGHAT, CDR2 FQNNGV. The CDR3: CASSSRFGLPQGNEQFF. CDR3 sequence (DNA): TGTGCCAGCAGCTCTCGTTTCGGACTACCCCAGGGTAATGAGCAGTTCTTC. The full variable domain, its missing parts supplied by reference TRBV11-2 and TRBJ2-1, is EAGVAQSPRYKIIEKRQSVAFWCNPISGHATLYWYQQILGQGPKLLIQFQNNGVVDDSQLPKDRFSAERLKGVDSTLKIQPAKLEDSAVYLCASSSRFGLPQGNEQFFGPGTRLTVL.

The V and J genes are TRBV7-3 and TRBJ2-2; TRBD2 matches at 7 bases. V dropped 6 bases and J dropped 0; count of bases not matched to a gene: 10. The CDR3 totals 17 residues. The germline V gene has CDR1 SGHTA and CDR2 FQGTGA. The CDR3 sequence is CASRPTLAVANTGELFF. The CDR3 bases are TGTGCCAGCAGACCAACTCTAGCGGTAGCGAACACCGGGGAGCTGTTTTTT.

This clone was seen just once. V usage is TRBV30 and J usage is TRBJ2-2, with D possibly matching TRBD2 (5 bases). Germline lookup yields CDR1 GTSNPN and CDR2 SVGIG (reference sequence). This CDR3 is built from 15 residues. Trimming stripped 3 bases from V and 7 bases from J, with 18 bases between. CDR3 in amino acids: CAWSGLDDRGGELFF. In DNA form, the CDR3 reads TGTGCCTGGAGCGGTCTGGACGACCGGGGCGGGGAGCTGTTTTTT.

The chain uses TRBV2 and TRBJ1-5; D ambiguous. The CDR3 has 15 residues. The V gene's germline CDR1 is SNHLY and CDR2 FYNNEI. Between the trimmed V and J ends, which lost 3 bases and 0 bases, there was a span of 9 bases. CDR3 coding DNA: TGTGCCAGCAGTGACGGGATACTTAGCAATCAGCCCCAGCATTTT. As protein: CASSDGILSNQPQHF.

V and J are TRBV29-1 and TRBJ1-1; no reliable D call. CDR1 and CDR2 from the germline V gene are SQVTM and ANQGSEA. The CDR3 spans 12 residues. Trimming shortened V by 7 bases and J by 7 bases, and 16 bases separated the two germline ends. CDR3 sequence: CSGGEGESEAFF. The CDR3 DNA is TGCAGCGGAGGAGAAGGAGAGAGTGAAGCTTTCTTT.

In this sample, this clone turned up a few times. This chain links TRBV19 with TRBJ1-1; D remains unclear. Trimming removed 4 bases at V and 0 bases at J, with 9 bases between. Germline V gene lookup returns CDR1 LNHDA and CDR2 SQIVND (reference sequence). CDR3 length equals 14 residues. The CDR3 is CASSRREVNTEAFF. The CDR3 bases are TGTGCCAGTAGTAGGCGGGAGGTGAACACTGAAGCTTTCTTT.

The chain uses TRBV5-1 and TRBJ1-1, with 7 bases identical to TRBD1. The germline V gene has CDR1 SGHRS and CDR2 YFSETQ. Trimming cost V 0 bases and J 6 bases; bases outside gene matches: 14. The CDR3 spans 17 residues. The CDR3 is CASSLGVIQGLIAEAFF. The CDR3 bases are TGCGCCAGCAGCTTGGGGGTTATACAGGGGCTTATCGCTGAAGCTTTCTTT.

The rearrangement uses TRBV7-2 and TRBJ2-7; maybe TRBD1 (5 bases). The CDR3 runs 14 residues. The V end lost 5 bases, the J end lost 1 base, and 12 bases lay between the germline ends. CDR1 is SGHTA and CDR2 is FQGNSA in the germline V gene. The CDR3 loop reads CASSPDIFSYEQYF. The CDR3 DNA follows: TGTGCCAGCAGCCCGGACATATTTTCCTACGAGCAGTACTTC.

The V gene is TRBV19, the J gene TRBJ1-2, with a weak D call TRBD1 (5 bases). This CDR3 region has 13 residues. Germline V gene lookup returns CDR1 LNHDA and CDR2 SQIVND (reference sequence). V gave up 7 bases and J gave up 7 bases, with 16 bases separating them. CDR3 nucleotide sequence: TGTGCCAGTATCCAATTACCGGGGGGTGGCTACACCTTC. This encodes CASIQLPGGGYTF.

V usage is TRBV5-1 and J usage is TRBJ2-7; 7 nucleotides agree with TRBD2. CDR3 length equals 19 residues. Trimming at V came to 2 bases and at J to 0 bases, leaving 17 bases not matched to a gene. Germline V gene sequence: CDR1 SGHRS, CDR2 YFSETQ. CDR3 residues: CASSFGLWFGGSLSYEQYF. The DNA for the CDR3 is TGCGCCAGCAGCTTTGGTTTATGGTTCGGCGGGAGCCTCTCCTACGAGCAGTACTTC. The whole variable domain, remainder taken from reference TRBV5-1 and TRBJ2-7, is KAGVTQTPRYLIKTRGQQVTLSCSPISGHRSVSWYQQTPGQGLQFLFEYFSETQRNKGNFPGRFSGRQFSNSRSEMNVSTLELGDSALYLCASSFGLWFGGSLSYEQYFGPGTRLTVT.

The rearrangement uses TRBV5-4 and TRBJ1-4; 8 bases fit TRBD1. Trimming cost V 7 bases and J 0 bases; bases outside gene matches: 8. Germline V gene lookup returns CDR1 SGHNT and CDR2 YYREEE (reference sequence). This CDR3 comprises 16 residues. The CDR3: CASGPGQAATNEKLFF. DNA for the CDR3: TGTGCCAGCGGACCGGGACAGGCAGCAACTAATGAAAAACTGTTTTTT. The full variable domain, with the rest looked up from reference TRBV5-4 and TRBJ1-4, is ETGVTQSPTHLIKTRGQQVTLRCSSQSGHNTVSWYQQALGQGPQFIFQYYREEENGRGNFPPRFSGLQFPNYSSELNVNALELDDSALYLCASGPGQAATNEKLFFGSGTQLSVL.

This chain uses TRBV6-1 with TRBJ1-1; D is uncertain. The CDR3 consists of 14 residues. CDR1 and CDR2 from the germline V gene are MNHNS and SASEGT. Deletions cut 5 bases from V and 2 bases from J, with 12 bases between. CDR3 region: CASSFGGINTEAFF. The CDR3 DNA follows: TGTGCCAGCAGTTTCGGAGGGATTAACACTGAAGCTTTCTTT.

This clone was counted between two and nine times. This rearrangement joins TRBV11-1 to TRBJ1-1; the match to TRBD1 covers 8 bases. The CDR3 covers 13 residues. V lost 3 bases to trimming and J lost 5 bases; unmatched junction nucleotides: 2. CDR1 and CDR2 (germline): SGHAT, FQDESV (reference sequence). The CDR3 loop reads CASSFWDRTEAFF. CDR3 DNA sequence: TGTGCCAGCAGCTTTTGGGACAGGACTGAAGCTTTCTTT.